The clone carrying this T cell receptor (beta chain) was detected a few times. Antigen specificity is unknown. The authors ran a second PCR of 7 to 11 cycles using a sample-barcoded 5' primer and a J-beta primer mix. TCRdb re-called the 5' RACE reads with MiXCR, one entry per CDR3 protein. The repertoire consists of under 850,000 distinct CDR3 sequences, with around 36% occurring once and the leading ten covering roughly 13%. The entry originates in a study of blood T cells in healthy people across ages. Study outcomes and limitations: With naive T cell percentage, TCR beta diversity showed a strong correlation. The diversity estimates, figures obtained from one million T cells, were considered underestimates.

V gave up 1 base and J gave up 5 bases, with 15 bases separating them. Germline values: CDR1 LGHDT, CDR2 YNNKEL (reference sequence). CDR3 size: 16 residues. Sequencing used blood. This TCR was sampled from a man aged 18 to 29 in good health. The V gene is TRBV3-1, the J gene TRBJ2-1; D is uncertain. The CDR3 region is CASSQGAPEFNNEQFF. In DNA form, the CDR3 reads TGTGCCAGCAGCCAAGGGGCCCCCGAATTCAACAATGAGCAGTTCTTC.